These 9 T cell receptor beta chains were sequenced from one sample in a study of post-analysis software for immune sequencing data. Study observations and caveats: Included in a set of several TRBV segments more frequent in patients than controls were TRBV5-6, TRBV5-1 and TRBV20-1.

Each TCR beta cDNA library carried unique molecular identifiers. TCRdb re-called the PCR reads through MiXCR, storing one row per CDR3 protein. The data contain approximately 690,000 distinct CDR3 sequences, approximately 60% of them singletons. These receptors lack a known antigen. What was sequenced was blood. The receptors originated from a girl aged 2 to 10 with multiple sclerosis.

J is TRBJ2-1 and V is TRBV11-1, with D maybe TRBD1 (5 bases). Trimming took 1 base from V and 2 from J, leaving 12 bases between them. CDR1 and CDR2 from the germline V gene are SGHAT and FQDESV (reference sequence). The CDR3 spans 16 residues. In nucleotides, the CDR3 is TGTGCCAGCAGCTTAGAGTTAGGGGTTCCCTACAATGAGCAGTTCTTC. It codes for CASSLELGVPYNEQFF.

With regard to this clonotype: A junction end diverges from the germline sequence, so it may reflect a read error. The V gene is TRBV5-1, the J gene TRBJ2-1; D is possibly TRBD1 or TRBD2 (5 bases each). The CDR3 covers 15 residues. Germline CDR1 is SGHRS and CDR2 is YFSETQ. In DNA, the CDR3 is TGTGCCAGCAGCTCGTTCCGGGACCGCAACAATGAGCAGTTCTTC. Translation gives CASSSFRDRNNEQFF.

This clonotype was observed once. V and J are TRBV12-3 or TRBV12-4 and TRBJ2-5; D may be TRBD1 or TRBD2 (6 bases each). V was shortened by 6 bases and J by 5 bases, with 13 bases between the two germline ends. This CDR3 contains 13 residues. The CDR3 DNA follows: TGTGCCAGCAGCTCCATAGGGGGGGAGACCCAGTACTTC. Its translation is CASSSIGGETQYF.

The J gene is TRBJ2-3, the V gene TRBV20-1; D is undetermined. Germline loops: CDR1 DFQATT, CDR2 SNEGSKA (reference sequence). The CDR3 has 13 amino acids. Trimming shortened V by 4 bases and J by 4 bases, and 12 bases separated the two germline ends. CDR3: CSANAGWADTQYF. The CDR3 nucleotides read TGCAGTGCTAATGCCGGGTGGGCAGATACGCAGTATTTT.

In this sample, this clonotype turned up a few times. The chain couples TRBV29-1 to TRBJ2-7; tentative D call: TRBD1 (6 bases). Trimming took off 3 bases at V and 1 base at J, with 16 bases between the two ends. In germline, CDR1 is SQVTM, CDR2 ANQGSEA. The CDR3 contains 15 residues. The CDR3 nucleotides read TGCAGCGTTGAGGTGGTTCAGGGGTTATCCTACGAGCAGTACTTC. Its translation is CSVEVVQGLSYEQYF.

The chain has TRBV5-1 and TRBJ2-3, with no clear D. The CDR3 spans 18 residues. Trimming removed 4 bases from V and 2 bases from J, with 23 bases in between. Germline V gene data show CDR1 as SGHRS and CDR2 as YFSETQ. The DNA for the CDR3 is TGCGCCAGCAGCCCCTCTGGACCGGCAGCCCAAATCACAGATACGCAGTATTTT. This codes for CASSPSGPAAQITDTQYF.

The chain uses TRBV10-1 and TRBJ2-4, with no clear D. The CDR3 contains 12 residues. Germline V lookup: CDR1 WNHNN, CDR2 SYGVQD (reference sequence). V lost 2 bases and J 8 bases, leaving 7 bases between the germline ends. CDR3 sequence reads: CASSEIGHIQYF. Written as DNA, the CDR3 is TGCGCCAGCAGTGAGATTGGGCACATTCAGTACTTC.

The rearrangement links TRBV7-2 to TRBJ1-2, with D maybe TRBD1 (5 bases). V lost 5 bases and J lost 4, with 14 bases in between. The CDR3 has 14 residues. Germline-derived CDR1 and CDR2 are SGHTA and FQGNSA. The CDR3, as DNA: TGTGCCAGCAGCCAACAGGAGTTAGTCTATGGCTACACCTTC. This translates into CASSQQELVYGYTF. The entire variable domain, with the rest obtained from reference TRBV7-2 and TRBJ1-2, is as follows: GAGVSQSPSNKVTEKGKDVELRCDPISGHTALYWYRQSLGQGLEFLIYFQGNSAPDKSGLPSDRFSAERTGGSVSTLTIQRTQQEDSAVYLCASSQQELVYGYTFGSGTRLTVV.

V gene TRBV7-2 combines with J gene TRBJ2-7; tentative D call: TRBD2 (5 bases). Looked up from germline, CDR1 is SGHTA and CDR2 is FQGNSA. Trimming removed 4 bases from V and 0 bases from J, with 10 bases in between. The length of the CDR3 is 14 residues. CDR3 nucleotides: TGTGCCAGCAGCTCCTCCCGGGACTCCTACGAGCAGTACTTC. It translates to CASSSSRDSYEQYF.